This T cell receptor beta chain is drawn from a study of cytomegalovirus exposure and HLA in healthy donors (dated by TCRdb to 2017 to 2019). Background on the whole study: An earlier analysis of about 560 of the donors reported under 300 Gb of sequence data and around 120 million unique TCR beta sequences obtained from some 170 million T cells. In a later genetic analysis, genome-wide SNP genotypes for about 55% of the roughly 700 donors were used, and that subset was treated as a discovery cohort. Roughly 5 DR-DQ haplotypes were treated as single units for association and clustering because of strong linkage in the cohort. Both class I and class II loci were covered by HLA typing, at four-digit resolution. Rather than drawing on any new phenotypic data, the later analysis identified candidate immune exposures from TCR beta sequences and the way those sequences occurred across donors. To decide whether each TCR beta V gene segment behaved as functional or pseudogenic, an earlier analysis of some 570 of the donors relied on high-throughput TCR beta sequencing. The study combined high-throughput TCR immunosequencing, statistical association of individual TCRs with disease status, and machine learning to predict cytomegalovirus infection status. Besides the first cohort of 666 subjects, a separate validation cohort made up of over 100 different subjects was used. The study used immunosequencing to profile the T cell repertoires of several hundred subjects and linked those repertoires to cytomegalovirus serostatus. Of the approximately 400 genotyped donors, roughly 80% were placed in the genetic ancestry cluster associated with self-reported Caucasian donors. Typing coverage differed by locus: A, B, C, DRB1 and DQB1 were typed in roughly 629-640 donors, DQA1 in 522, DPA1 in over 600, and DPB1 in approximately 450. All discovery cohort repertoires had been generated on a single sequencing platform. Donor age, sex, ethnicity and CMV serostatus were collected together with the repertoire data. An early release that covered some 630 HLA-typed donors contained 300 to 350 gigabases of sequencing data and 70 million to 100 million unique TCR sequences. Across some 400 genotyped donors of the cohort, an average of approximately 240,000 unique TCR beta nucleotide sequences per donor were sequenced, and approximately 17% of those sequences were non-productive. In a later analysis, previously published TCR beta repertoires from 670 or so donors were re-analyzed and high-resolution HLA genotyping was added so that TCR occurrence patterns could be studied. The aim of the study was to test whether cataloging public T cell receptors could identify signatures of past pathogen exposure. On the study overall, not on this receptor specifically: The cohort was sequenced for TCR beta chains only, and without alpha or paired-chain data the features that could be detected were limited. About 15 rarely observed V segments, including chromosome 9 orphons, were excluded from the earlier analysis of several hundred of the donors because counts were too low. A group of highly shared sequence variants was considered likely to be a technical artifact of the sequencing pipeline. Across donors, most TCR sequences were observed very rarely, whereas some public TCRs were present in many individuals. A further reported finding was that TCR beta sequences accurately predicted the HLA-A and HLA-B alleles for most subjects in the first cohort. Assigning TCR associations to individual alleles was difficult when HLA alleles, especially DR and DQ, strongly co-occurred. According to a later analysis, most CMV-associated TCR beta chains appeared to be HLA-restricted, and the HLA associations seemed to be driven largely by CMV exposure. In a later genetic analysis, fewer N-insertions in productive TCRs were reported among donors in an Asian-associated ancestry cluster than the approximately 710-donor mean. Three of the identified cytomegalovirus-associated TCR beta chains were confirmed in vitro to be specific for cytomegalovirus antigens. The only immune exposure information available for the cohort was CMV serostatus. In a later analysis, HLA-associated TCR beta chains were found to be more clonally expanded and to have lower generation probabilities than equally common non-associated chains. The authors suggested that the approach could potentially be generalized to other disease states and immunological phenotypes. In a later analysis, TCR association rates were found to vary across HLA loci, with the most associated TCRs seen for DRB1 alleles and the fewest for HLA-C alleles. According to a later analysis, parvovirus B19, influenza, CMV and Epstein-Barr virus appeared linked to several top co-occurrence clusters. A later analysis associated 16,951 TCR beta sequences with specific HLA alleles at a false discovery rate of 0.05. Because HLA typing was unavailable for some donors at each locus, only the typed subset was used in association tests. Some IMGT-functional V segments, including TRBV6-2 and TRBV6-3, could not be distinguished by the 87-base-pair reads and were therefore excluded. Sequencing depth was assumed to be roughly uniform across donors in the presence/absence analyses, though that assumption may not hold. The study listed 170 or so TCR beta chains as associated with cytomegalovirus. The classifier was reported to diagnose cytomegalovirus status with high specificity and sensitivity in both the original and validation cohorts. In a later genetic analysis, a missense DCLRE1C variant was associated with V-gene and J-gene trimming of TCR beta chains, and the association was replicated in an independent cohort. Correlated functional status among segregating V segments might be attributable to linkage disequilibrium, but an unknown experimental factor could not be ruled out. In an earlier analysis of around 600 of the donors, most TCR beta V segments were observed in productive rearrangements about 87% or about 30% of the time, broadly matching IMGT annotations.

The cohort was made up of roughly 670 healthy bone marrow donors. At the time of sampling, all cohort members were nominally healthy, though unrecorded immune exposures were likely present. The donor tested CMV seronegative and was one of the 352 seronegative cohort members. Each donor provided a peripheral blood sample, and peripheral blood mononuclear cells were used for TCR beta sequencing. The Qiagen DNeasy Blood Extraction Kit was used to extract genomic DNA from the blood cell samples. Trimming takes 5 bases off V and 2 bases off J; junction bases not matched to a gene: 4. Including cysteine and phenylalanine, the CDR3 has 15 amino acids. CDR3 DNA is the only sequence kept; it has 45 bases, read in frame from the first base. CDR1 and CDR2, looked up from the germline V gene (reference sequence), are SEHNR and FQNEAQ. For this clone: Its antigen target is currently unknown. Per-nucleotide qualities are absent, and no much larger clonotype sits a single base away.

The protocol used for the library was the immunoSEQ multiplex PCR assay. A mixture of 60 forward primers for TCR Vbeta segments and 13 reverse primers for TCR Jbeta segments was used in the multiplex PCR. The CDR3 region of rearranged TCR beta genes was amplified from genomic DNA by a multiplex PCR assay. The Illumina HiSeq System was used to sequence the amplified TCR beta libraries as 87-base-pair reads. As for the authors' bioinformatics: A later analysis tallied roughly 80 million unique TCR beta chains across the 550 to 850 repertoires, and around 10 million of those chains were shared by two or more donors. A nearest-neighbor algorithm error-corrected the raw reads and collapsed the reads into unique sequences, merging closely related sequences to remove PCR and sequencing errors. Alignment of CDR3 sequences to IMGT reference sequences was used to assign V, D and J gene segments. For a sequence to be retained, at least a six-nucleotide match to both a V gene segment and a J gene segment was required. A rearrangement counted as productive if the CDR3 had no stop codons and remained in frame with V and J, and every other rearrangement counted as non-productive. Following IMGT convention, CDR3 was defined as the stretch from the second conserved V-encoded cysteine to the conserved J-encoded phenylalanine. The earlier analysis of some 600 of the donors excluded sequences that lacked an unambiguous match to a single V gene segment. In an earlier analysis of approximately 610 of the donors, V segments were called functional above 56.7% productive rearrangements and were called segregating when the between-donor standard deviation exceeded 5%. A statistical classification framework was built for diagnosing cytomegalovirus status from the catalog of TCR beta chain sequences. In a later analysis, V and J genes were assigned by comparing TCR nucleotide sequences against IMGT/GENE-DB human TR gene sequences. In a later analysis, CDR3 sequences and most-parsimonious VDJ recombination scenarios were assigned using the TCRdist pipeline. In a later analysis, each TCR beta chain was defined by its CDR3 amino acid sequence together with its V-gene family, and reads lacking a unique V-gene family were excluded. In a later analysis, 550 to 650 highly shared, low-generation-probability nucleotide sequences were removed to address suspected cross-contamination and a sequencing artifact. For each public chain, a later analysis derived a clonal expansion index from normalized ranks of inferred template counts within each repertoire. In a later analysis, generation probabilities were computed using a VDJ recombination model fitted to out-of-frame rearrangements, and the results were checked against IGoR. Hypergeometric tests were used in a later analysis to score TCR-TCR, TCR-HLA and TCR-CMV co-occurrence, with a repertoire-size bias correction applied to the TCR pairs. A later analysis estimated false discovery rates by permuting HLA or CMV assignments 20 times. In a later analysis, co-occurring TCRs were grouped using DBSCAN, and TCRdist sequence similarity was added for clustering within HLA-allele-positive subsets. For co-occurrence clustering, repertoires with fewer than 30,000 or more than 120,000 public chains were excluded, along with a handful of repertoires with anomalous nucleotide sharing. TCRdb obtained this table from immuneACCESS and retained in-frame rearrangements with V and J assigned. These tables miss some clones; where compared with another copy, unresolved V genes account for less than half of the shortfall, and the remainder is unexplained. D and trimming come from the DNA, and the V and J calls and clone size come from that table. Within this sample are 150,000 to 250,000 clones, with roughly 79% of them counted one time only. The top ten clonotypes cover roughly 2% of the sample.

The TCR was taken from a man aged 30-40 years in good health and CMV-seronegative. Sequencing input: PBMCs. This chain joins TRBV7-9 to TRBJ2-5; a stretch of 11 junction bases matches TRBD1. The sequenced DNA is TGTGCCAGCAGCCCGGGGGACAGGGGGCAAGAGACCCAGTACTTC. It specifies CASSPGDRGQETQYF.